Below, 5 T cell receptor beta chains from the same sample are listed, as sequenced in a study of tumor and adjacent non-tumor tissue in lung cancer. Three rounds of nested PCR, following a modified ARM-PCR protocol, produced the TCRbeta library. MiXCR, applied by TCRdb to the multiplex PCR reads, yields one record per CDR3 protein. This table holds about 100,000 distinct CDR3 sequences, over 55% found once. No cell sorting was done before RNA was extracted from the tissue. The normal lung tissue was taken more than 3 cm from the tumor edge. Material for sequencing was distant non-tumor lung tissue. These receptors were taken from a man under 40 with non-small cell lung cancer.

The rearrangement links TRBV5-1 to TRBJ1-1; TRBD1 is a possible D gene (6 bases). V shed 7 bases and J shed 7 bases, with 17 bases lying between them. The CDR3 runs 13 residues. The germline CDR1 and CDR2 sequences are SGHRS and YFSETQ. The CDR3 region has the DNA TGCGCCAGCGGCCCGTGGGGGGACAATGAAGCTTTCTTT. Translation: CASGPWGDNEAFF.

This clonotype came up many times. In DNA, the CDR3 is TGTGCCAGCAGTGCCAGGGTACAGGGAGATCAGCCCCAGCATTTT. Translating gives CASSARVQGDQPQHF. V and J are TRBV6-5 and TRBJ1-5; perhaps TRBD1 as D (6 bases). The germline gives CDR1 MNHEY, CDR2 SVGAGI. The CDR3 spans 15 residues. Trimming shortened V by 5 bases and J by 5 bases, and 16 bases separated the two germline ends.

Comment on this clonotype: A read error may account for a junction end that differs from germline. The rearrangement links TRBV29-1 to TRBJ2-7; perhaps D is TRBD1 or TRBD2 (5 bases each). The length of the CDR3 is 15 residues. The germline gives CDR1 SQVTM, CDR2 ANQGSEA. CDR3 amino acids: CSVLVEERGSYEHYF. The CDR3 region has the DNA TGCAGCGTCCTGGTGGAGGAGAGGGGCTCCTACGAGCATTACTTC.

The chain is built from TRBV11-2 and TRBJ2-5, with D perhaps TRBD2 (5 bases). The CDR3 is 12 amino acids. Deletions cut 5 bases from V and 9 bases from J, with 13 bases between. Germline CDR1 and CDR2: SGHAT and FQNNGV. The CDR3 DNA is TGTGCCAGCAGCCCCTCTGTCGGGGCCCAGTACTTC. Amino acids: CASSPSVGAQYF.

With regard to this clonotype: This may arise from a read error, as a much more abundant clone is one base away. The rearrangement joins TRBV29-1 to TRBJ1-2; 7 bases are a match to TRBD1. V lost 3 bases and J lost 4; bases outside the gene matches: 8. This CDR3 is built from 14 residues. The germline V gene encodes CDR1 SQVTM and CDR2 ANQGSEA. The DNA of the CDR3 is TGCAGCGTTGATGGGAACAGGGGAGGCTATGGCTACACCTTC. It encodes CSVDGNRGGYGYTF. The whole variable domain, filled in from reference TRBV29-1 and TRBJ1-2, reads SAVISQKPSRDICQRGTSLTIQCQVDSQVTMMFWYRQQPGQSLTLIATANQGSEATYESGFVIDKFPISRPNLTFSTLTVSNMSPEDSSIYLCSVDGNRGGYGYTFGSGTRLTVV.